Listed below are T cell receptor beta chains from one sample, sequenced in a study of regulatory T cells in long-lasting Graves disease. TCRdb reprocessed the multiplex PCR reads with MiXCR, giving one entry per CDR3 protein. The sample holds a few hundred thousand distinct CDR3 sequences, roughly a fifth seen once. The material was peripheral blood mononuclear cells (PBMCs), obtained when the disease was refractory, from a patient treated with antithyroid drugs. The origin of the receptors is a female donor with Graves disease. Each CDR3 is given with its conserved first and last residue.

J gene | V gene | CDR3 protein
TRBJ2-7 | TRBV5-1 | CASSPREFSEQYF
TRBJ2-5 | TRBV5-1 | CASSSQTGETQYF
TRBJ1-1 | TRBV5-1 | CASSLEPYTEAFF
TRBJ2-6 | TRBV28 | CASSPGQGSSGANVLTF
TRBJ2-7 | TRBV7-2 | CASSPRSTSGPRAYEQYF
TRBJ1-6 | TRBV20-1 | CSALAIRGSNSPLHF
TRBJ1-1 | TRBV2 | CASKGGSRMNTEAFF
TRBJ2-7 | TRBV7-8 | CASSSSGSSYEQYF
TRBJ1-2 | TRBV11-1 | CASSPTSLGDYGYTF
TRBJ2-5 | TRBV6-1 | CASRWTNQYQETQYF
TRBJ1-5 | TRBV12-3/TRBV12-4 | CASSRRDGNQPQHF
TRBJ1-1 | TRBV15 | CATSRDQDTEAFF
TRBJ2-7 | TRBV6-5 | CASSYHPGDEQYF
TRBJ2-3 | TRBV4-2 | CASSQAILATSTDTQYF
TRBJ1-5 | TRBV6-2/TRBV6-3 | CASSFYGGSSPQHF
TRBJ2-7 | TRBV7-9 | CASSDLAGGYEQYF
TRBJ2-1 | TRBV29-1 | CSSRDSSYNEQFF
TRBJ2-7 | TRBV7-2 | CASSLWQGNEQYF
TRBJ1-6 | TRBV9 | CASSPWDRINSPLHF
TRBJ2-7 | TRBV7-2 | CASSFSGQGWYEQYF
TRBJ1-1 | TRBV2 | CASRDPHHRMNTEAFF
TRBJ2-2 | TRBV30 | CAWSTSGRAVLFF
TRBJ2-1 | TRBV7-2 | CASSLGLVGEQFF
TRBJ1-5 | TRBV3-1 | CASSQDGTSNQPQHF
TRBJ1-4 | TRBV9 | CASSVASTNEKLFF
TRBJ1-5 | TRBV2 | CASRVDSNQPQHF
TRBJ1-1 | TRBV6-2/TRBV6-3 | CASSLPGTTEAFF
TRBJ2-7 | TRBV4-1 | CASSQASGGYEQYF
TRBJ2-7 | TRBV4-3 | CASSQDHGTGSYEQYF
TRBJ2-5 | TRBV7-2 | CASSSPGNQEAQYF
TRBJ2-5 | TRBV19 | CASSMTGDQETQYF
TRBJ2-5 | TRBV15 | CATSRGGPGETQYF
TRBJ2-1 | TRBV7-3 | CASSLLAGTGNEQFF
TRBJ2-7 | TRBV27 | CASSPTSGSGSFEQYF
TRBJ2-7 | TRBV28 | CASSLNRAGVSYEQYF
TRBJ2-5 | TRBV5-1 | CASSLTSQTQETQYF
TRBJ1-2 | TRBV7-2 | CASSTATDFNYGYTF
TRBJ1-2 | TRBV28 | CASSLLDRADYGYTF
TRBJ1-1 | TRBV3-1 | CASSQVNTEAFF
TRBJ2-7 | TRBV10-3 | CAISDWDYEQYF
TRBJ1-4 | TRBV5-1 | CASSTEQGEKLFF
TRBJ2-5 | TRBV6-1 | CASSPRGSGRAQETQYF
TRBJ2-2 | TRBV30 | CAWSVPGELFF
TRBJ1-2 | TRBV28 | CASAVGGKSYGYTF
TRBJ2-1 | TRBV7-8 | CASSLADPGLGSYNEQFF
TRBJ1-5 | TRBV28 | CASSLYLGDSSNQPQHF
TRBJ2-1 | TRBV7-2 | CASSLRGASYNEQFF
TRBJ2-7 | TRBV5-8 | CASSSGRDGEQYF
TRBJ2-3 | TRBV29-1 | CSVEVDGYTDTQYF